The rows below give T cell receptor beta chains drawn from one sample of a study of blood T cell repertoires in COVID-19. Profiled with immunoSEQ multiplex PCR; TCRdb holds only in-frame clones, not every one. The sample consists of around 130,000 clones, roughly four fifths of them appearing once. Input material: PBMCs or T cells enriched from blood (not recorded which). Receptor source: a man aged 35 to 55 with acute COVID-19. CDR3s include the opening cysteine and the closing phenylalanine or tryptophan. The order of the fields is D gene, V gene, clone size, J gene, CDR3 protein, CDR3 DNA. The D gene is left open where the match is weak. Clone size, where shown, is once, few, many, or a class for clones that have expanded.

-,TRBV25-1,-,TRBJ1-1,CASSYTANTEAFF,TGTGCCAGCAGCTATACAGCGAACACTGAAGCTTTCTTT
-,TRBV7-2,-,TRBJ2-5,CASSLQGTPETQYF,TGTGCCAGCAGCCTGCAGGGTACGCCGGAGACCCAGTACTTC
TRBD1,TRBV5-1,-,TRBJ2-2,CASSFGQEGELFF,TGCGCCAGCAGCTTCGGACAGGAAGGGGAGCTGTTTTTT
TRBD2,TRBV29-1,few,TRBJ2-7,CSVEGGTSGTYEQYF,TGCAGCGTTGAAGGAGGGACTAGCGGGACCTACGAGCAGTACTTC
TRBD1,TRBV2,-,TRBJ1-6,CASSGQGVEQNSPLHF,TGTGCCAGTTCTGGACAGGGGGTAGAACAGAATTCACCCCTCCACTTT
TRBD1,TRBV30,-,TRBJ1-2,CAWSFQGDSGYTF,TGTGCCTGGAGTTTTCAGGGGGATAGTGGCTACACCTTC
TRBD1,TRBV6-6,few,TRBJ1-1,CASSPRPGTGPGTEAFF,TGTGCCAGCAGTCCACGTCCCGGGACAGGGCCGGGGACTGAAGCTTTCTTT
TRBD2,TRBV18,-,TRBJ2-3,CASSPPSGREDTQYF,TGTGCCAGCTCACCACCTAGCGGGAGAGAAGATACGCAGTATTTT
TRBD2,TRBV3-1/TRBV3-2,-,TRBJ2-2,CASSFTGTSGYTGELFF,TGTGCCAGCAGTTTCACCGGGACTAGCGGATACACCGGGGAGCTGTTTTTT
-,TRBV3-1/TRBV3-2,-,TRBJ1-1,CASSSTTVNTEAFF,TGTGCCAGCAGTTCGACCACAGTGAACACTGAAGCTTTCTTT
TRBD2,TRBV25-1,-,TRBJ2-3,CASRLAGVSDTQYF,TGTGCCAGCAGGCTAGCGGGAGTCTCTGATACGCAGTATTTT
-,TRBV19,-,TRBJ1-5,CASSPKTGKQPQHF,TGTGCCAGTAGCCCCAAAACAGGGAAACAGCCCCAGCATTTT
TRBD2,TRBV6-6,-,TRBJ2-5,CASSYGGGQETQYF,TGTGCCAGCAGTTACGGCGGGGGTCAAGAGACCCAGTACTTC
-,TRBV6-5,-,TRBJ2-1,CASTPKRNEQFF,TGTGCCAGCACCCCAAAGCGTAATGAGCAGTTCTTC
TRBD2,TRBV11-2,-,TRBJ2-1,CASRFAGGASYNEQFF,TGTGCCAGCAGGTTCGCCGGGGGGGCTAGCTACAATGAGCAGTTCTTC